Below, 8 T cell receptor beta chains from the same sample are listed, as sequenced in a study of blood T cell repertoires in COVID-19. Clones were read by immunoSEQ multiplex PCR, and TCRdb kept only the in-frame ones, dropping some. There are 300,000 to 400,000 clones in the sample; 87% occur only once, and roughly 1% lies in the top ten. Sequenced material: PBMCs or T cells enriched from blood (not recorded which). The receptors originated from a young woman who had recovered from COVID-19.

V gene TRBV19 combines with J gene TRBJ2-5; D is perhaps TRBD1 (5 bases). Germline V CDR1 and CDR2: LNHDA, SQIVND (reference sequence). Trimming left V 5 bases short and J 0 bases short, with 10 bases between. This CDR3 has 14 residues. CDR3 region: CASSANRYQETQYF. In DNA form, the CDR3 reads TGTGCCAGTAGTGCAAACAGGTACCAAGAGACCCAGTACTTC.

This clone turned up a few times. In the same sample, other DNA sequences code for this CDR3. The rearrangement joins TRBV2 to TRBJ1-4, with TRBD1 matching over 8 bases. CDR1 is SNHLY, CDR2 FYNNEI, per germline. This CDR3 has 14 amino acids. The trim removed 3 bases at V and 4 bases at J, leaving 1 base unmatched. For the CDR3, the DNA is TGTGCCAGCAGTGAGGACAGGGTTAATGAAAAACTGTTTTTT. Translation: CASSEDRVNEKLFF.

The chain employs TRBV9 and TRBJ2-2; D unresolved. Trimming removed 0 bases at V and 4 bases at J, with 10 bases between. CDR1 SGDLS and CDR2 YYNGEE come from the germline V gene. CDR3 size: 15 residues. In DNA, the CDR3 is TGTGCCAGCAGCGTAGAGAACAGAGTCACCGGGGAGCTGTTTTTT. As protein: CASSVENRVTGELFF.

This clone came up once. CDR3 sequence: CASSLNYEQYF. CDR3 nucleotide sequence: TGTGCCAGCAGCCTAAACTACGAGCAGTACTTC. The genes are TRBV28 and TRBJ2-7; D not certain. In germline, CDR1 is MDHEN, CDR2 SYDVKM. V was cut by 6 bases and J by 3 bases, with 6 bases left in between. This CDR3 has 11 amino acids.

Here the CDR3 DNA reads TGTGCCAGCAGTTACTCCTTGGGAGTTGGAAACACCATATATTTT. It is translated as CASSYSLGVGNTIYF. The chain is built from TRBV6-5 and TRBJ1-3; D remains unclear. This CDR3 region has 15 residues. V was clipped by 0 bases and J by 3 bases, with 9 bases between them. The V gene's germline CDR1 is MNHEY and CDR2 SVGAGI.

The gene calls are TRBV7-8 and TRBJ1-1, with D perhaps TRBD1 (6 bases). CDR3 length: 14 residues. Between the trimmed V and J ends, which lost 5 bases and 3 bases, there was a span of 13 bases. Germline loops: CDR1 SGHVS, CDR2 FQNEAQ. For the CDR3, the DNA is TGTGCCAGCAGCCCCTGGACAGACCACACTGAAGCTTTCTTT. Encoded protein: CASSPWTDHTEAFF.

The chain couples TRBV18 to TRBJ2-6; TRBD2 might be the D (6 bases). V was clipped by 6 bases and J by 0 bases, with 15 bases between them. From germline, CDR1 is KGHSH and CDR2 LQKENI. The CDR3 spans 17 residues. CDR3 protein: CASSLSGPGSGANVLTF. CDR3 DNA sequence: TGTGCCAGCTCCCTGAGCGGGCCCGGCTCTGGGGCCAACGTCCTGACTTTC.

The sample holds many counts of this clone. V gene TRBV9 combines with J gene TRBJ2-3; D is undetermined. CDR1 and CDR2 (germline): SGDLS, YYNGEE. V was clipped by 2 bases and J by 0 bases, with 4 bases between them. CDR3 length: 13 amino acids. CDR3 coding DNA: TGTGCCAGCAGCGTTGTAAGCACAGATACGCAGTATTTT. Translated, it gives CASSVVSTDTQYF. Full variable domain (remainder filled in from reference TRBV9 and TRBJ2-3): DSGVTQTPKHLITATGQRVTLRCSPRSGDLSVYWYQQSLDQGLQFLIQYYNGEERAKGNILERFSAQQFPDLHSELNLSSLELGDSALYFCASSVVSTDTQYFGPGTRLTVL.